The TCR beta chain described here comes from a study of HIV-infected patients and healthy controls. Study findings and constraints: Healthy control repertoires had roughly threefold more distinct CDR3s than untreated HIV+ repertoires, and higher Shannon diversity. HIV+ repertoires were severely depleted of MAIT alpha-chain CDR3s, unlike healthy controls.

Only a few counts were recorded for this clonotype. Its target is unknown. Alpha and beta constant-region primers primed reverse transcription of around 540 ng RNA. Separate chain-specific third strand synthesis with multiplexing indices produced the alpha and beta libraries. The cDNA received a 5' RACE adapter containing a random hexamer plus an SP2 sequencing primer site. TCRdb re-analysed the 5' RACE reads in MiXCR, keeping a single row per CDR3 protein. This sample has over 15,000 distinct CDR3 sequences, with 6.5% to 7.5% found just once. The germline V gene has CDR1 SGHNT and CDR2 YENEEA. This CDR3 region has 11 residues. Trimming removed 1 base at V and 6 bases at J, with 2 bases between. The repertoire came from unfractionated whole blood and reflected all unsorted peripheral T cells.

The material sequenced was blood. This chain joins TRBV11-3 and TRBJ2-3; D unclear. The sequence was collected from an adult in good health. The CDR3 DNA sequence: TGTGCCAGCAGCTTAGGGGATACGCAGTATTTT. Amino acid sequence: CASSLGDTQYF.